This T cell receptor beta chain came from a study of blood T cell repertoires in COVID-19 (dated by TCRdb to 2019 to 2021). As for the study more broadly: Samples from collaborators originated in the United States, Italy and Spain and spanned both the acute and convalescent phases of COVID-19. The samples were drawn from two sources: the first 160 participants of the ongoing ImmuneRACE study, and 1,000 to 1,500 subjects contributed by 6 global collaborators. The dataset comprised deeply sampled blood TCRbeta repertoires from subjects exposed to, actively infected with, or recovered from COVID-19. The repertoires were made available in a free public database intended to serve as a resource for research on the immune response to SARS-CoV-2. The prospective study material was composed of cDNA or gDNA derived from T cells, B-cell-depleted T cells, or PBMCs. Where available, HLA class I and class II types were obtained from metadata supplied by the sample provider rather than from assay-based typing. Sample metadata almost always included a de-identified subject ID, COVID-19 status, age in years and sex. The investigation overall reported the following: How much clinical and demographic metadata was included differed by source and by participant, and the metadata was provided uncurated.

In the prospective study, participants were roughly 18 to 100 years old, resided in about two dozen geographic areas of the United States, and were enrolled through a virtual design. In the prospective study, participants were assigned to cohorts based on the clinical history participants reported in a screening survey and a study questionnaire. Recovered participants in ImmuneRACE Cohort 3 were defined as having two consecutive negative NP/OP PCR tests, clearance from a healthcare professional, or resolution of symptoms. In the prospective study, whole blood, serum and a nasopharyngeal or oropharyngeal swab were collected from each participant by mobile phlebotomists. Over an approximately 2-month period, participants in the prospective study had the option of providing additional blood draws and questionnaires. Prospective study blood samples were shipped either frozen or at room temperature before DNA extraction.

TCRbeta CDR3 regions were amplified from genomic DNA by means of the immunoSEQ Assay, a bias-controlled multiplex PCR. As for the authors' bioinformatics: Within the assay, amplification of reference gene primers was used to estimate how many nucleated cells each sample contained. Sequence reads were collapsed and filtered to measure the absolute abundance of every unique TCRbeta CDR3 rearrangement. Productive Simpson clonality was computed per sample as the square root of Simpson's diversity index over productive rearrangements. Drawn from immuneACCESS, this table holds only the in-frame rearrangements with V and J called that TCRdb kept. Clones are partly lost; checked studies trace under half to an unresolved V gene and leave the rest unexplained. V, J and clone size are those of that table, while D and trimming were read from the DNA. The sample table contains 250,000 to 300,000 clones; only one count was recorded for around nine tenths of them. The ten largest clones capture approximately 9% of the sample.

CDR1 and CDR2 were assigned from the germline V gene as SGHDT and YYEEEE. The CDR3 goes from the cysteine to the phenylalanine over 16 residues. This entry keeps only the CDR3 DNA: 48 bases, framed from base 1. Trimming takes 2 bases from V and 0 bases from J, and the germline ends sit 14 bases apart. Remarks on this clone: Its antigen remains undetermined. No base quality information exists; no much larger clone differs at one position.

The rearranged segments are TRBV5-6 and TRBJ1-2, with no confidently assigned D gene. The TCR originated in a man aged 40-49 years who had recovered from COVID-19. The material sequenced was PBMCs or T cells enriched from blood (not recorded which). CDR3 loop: CASSFRLTQANYGYTF. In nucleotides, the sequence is TGTGCCAGCAGCTTCCGATTGACCCAGGCTAACTATGGCTACACCTTC.